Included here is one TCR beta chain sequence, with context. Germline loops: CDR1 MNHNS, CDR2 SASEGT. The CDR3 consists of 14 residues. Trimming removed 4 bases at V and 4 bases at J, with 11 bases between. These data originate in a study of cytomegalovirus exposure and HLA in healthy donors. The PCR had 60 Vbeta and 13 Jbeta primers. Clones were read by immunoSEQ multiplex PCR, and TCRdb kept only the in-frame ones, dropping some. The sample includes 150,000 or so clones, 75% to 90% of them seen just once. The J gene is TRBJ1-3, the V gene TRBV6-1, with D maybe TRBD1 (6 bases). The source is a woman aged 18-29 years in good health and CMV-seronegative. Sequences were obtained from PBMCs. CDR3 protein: CASSVQGFGNTIYF. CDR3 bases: TGTGCCAGCAGTGTACAGGGATTCGGAAACACCATATATTTT.